Listed below are T cell receptor beta chains from one sample, sequenced in a study of blood T cell repertoires in COVID-19. Method: immunoSEQ multiplex PCR; TCRdb's copy keeps in-frame clones and lacks some. The sample contains approximately 98,000 clones, 55% to 75% of which appear only once. Sequenced: peripheral blood. The receptors derive from a woman aged 40-49 years with acute or convalescent COVID-19. CDR3s include the opening cysteine and the closing phenylalanine or tryptophan. A D gene is named only where the DNA matches it firmly. The size entry is marked missing in some rows and otherwise reads once, few, many or a size class.

D gene: TRBD2
clone size: NA
J gene: TRBJ2-1
V gene: TRBV5-1
CDR3 protein: CASRSSGGTYNEQFF
CDR3 DNA: TGCGCCAGCAGGTCTAGCGGGGGGACCTACAATGAGCAGTTCTTC

D gene: TRBD1
clone size: NA
J gene: TRBJ2-3
V gene: TRBV4-1
CDR3 protein: CASSQERGPQYF
CDR3 DNA: TGCGCCAGCAGCCAAGAGAGGGGGCCGCAGTATTTT

D gene: TRBD1
clone size: NA
J gene: TRBJ1-2
V gene: TRBV11-2
CDR3 protein: CASSAYRGSNGYTF
CDR3 DNA: TGTGCCAGCAGCGCCTACAGGGGAAGCAATGGCTACACCTTC

D gene: TRBD1
clone size: few
J gene: TRBJ1-1
V gene: TRBV2
CDR3 protein: CASTQTGGKAFF
CDR3 DNA: TGTGCCAGCACCCAGACAGGGGGTAAAGCTTTCTTT

D gene: NA
clone size: once
J gene: TRBJ2-1
V gene: TRBV2
CDR3 protein: CASSNQGGEQFF
CDR3 DNA: TGTGCCAGCAGTAACCAGGGGGGTGAGCAGTTCTTC

D gene: TRBD2
clone size: NA
J gene: TRBJ2-5
V gene: TRBV28
CDR3 protein: CASRGGVWETQYF
CDR3 DNA: TGTGCCAGCAGGGGAGGGGTTTGGGAGACCCAGTACTTC

D gene: TRBD1
clone size: NA
J gene: TRBJ2-5
V gene: TRBV30
CDR3 protein: CAWSGGTVETQYF
CDR3 DNA: TGTGCCTGGAGTGGAGGGACAGTGGAGACCCAGTACTTC

D gene: TRBD1
clone size: NA
J gene: TRBJ1-6
V gene: TRBV18
CDR3 protein: CASSQTGGNSPLHF
CDR3 DNA: TGTGCCAGCTCACAGACAGGGGGGAATTCACCCCTCCACTTT

D gene: NA
clone size: once
J gene: TRBJ2-1
V gene: TRBV11-3
CDR3 protein: CASSPAGYNEQFF
CDR3 DNA: TGTGCCAGCAGCCCCGCAGGGTACAATGAGCAGTTCTTC

D gene: TRBD1
clone size: NA
J gene: TRBJ2-7
V gene: TRBV30
CDR3 protein: CAWSAKGQASSEQYF
CDR3 DNA: TGTGCCTGGAGTGCCAAAGGACAGGCCTCCTCCGAGCAGTACTTC

D gene: TRBD1
clone size: NA
J gene: TRBJ2-5
V gene: TRBV4-2
CDR3 protein: CASSQGQSAETQYF
CDR3 DNA: TGTGCCAGCAGCCAGGGACAGTCCGCCGAGACCCAGTACTTC

D gene: TRBD1
clone size: NA
J gene: TRBJ1-3
V gene: TRBV2
CDR3 protein: CASKTGEGNTIYF
CDR3 DNA: TGTGCCAGCAAGACAGGGGAAGGAAACACCATATATTTT

D gene: NA
clone size: NA
J gene: TRBJ2-7
V gene: TRBV5-1
CDR3 protein: CASSLGTNYEQYF
CDR3 DNA: TGCGCCAGCAGCTTGGGGACAAATTACGAGCAGTACTTC

D gene: TRBD2
clone size: few
J gene: TRBJ2-2
V gene: TRBV6-5
CDR3 protein: CASRNLAATGELFF
CDR3 DNA: TGTGCCAGCCGAAACCTAGCGGCCACCGGGGAGCTGTTTTTT

D gene: NA
clone size: NA
J gene: TRBJ2-1
V gene: TRBV2
CDR3 protein: CASSEALPLANNEQFF
CDR3 DNA: TGTGCCAGCAGTGAAGCCCTGCCCCTAGCGAACAATGAGCAGTTCTTC

D gene: TRBD1
clone size: NA
J gene: TRBJ1-2
V gene: TRBV12-3/TRBV12-4
CDR3 protein: CASRGTAYGYTF
CDR3 DNA: TGTGCCAGCAGGGGGACAGCCTATGGCTACACCTTC

D gene: NA
clone size: few
J gene: TRBJ1-6
V gene: TRBV7-2
CDR3 protein: CASSLDPPGTYNSPLHF
CDR3 DNA: TGTGCCAGCAGCTTAGACCCTCCGGGGACCTATAATTCACCCCTCCACTTT

D gene: NA
clone size: few
J gene: TRBJ1-2
V gene: TRBV3-1/TRBV3-2
CDR3 protein: CASTQGRGRRASGYTF
CDR3 DNA: TGTGCCAGCACCCAAGGAAGGGGCAGGAGGGCGTCAGGCTACACCTTC

D gene: NA
clone size: NA
J gene: TRBJ2-5
V gene: TRBV10-3
CDR3 protein: CATGQQETQYF
CDR3 DNA: TGTGCCACCGGACAGCAAGAGACCCAGTACTTC

D gene: TRBD2
clone size: NA
J gene: TRBJ2-5
V gene: TRBV5-4
CDR3 protein: CASSPGGLAGGQETQYF
CDR3 DNA: TGTGCCAGCAGCCCTGGAGGGTTAGCGGGGGGGCAGGAGACCCAGTACTTC

D gene: NA
clone size: NA
J gene: TRBJ2-3
V gene: TRBV4-1
CDR3 protein: CASSQDFGGDPDTQYF
CDR3 DNA: TGCGCCAGCAGCCAAGATTTCGGGGGAGACCCAGATACGCAGTATTTT

D gene: NA
clone size: NA
J gene: TRBJ2-1
V gene: TRBV5-1
CDR3 protein: CASSHTRTEANEQFF
CDR3 DNA: TGCGCCAGCAGCCACACCCGGACAGAAGCCAATGAGCAGTTCTTC

D gene: TRBD2
clone size: many
J gene: TRBJ2-7
V gene: TRBV5-4
CDR3 protein: CASGPSGASYEQYF
CDR3 DNA: TGTGCCAGCGGCCCTAGCGGGGCCTCCTACGAGCAGTACTTC

D gene: TRBD2
clone size: few
J gene: TRBJ2-3
V gene: TRBV7-3
CDR3 protein: CASSLTGSGGSTDTQYF
CDR3 DNA: TGTGCCAGCAGCTTAACGGGTAGCGGGGGAAGCACAGATACGCAGTATTTT

D gene: NA
clone size: once
J gene: TRBJ2-1
V gene: TRBV7-6
CDR3 protein: CASSSPFDRINEQFF
CDR3 DNA: TGTGCCAGCAGCTCCCCATTCGACAGAATCAATGAGCAGTTCTTC

D gene: NA
clone size: NA
J gene: TRBJ1-5
V gene: TRBV5-6
CDR3 protein: CASSLVSGNQPQHF
CDR3 DNA: TGTGCCAGCAGCTTGGTTTCAGGCAATCAGCCCCAGCATTTT

D gene: TRBD2
clone size: NA
J gene: TRBJ2-2
V gene: TRBV5-6
CDR3 protein: CASSLGGGSTGELFF
CDR3 DNA: TGTGCCAGCAGCTTGGGCGGCGGGAGCACCGGGGAGCTGTTTTTT

D gene: NA
clone size: once
J gene: TRBJ2-5
V gene: TRBV19
CDR3 protein: CASSIRGQETQYF
CDR3 DNA: TGTGCCAGTAGTATAAGAGGTCAGGAGACCCAGTACTTC

D gene: NA
clone size: NA
J gene: TRBJ2-5
V gene: TRBV24-1
CDR3 protein: CATSDLPGNQETQYF
CDR3 DNA: TGTGCCACCAGTGATTTACCGGGGAACCAAGAGACCCAGTACTTC